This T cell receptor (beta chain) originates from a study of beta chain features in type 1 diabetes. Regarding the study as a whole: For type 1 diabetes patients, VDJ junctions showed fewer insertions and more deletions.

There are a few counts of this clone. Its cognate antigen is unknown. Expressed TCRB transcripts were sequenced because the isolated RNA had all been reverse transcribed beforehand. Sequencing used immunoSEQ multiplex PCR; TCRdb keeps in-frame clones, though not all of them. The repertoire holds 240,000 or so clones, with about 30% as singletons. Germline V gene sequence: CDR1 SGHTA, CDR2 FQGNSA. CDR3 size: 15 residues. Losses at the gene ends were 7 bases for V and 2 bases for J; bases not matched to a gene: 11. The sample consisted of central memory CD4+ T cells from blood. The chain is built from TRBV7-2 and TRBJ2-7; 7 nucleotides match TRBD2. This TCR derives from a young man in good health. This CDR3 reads CASKKDGRNAYEQYF. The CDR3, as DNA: TGTGCCAGCAAAAAGGACGGGAGGAACGCCTACGAGCAGTACTTC.